The rows below give T cell receptor beta chains drawn from one sample of a study of blood T cell repertoires in COVID-19. TCRdb keeps only in-frame clones here, not all; method: immunoSEQ multiplex PCR. The sample yields some 350,000 clones, roughly nine tenths seen once. Sequenced: PBMCs or T cells enriched from blood (not recorded which). The receptors were sampled from a woman in her twenties or thirties who had recovered from COVID-19. Both conserved end residues are part of each CDR3. Fields, in order: V gene, J gene, clone size, D gene, CDR3 protein, CDR3 DNA. A D gene is named only where the DNA matches it firmly. Clone size is given for some rows only: seen once, a few or many times, or a class if the clone is expanded.

TRBV23-1	TRBJ1-6	few	.	CASSRGGIHSPLHF	TGCGCCAGCAGTCGGGGGGGAATTCATTCACCCCTCCACTTT
TRBV21-1	TRBJ2-3	.	.	CASDSTTDTQYF	TGTGCCAGCGACAGTACCACAGATACGCAGTATTTT
TRBV9	TRBJ2-7	.	TRBD2	CASSVGGRAEEQYF	TGTGCCAGCAGCGTAGGCGGGAGGGCCGAGGAGCAGTACTTC
TRBV9	TRBJ2-7	.	.	CASSVDSAAYEQYF	TGTGCCAGCAGCGTAGACAGTGCCGCCTACGAGCAGTACTTC
TRBV27	TRBJ1-2	.	.	CASSLQGRGYTF	TGTGCCAGCAGTTTACAGGGGAGAGGCTACACCTTC
TRBV7-6	TRBJ2-5	.	.	CASSLGGARAETQYF	TGTGCCAGCAGCTTGGGTGGGGCGCGAGCAGAGACCCAGTACTTC
TRBV27	TRBJ2-1	.	TRBD1	CASKPLTGGRNEQFF	TGTGCCAGCAAACCTTTGACAGGGGGCCGGAATGAGCAGTTCTTC
TRBV5-4	TRBJ2-6	.	.	CASISGANVLTF	TGTGCCAGTATCTCTGGGGCCAACGTCCTGACTTTC
TRBV7-2	TRBJ2-3	.	.	CASSLLRSGTDTQYF	TGTGCCAGCAGCTTATTACGTTCAGGCACAGATACGCAGTATTTT
TRBV4-1	TRBJ1-5	.	TRBD1	CASSQTGVGQPQHF	TGCGCCAGCAGCCAAACAGGGGTGGGGCAGCCCCAGCATTTT
TRBV23-1	TRBJ1-5	.	.	CASSQARPCNQPQHF	TGCGCCAGCAGTCAGGCCAGGCCTTGCAATCAGCCCCAGCATTTT
TRBV11-2	TRBJ1-3	.	.	CASSLETGSGNTIYF	TGTGCCAGCAGCTTAGAAACAGGGTCAGGAAACACCATATATTTT
TRBV5-1	TRBJ2-5	.	.	CASSPSQETQYF	TGCGCCAGCAGCCCCTCCCAAGAGACCCAGTACTTC
TRBV6-4	TRBJ2-2	.	TRBD2	CASSSGSDTGELFF	TGTGCCAGCAGTAGCGGGAGCGACACCGGGGAGCTGTTTTTT
TRBV7-9	TRBJ2-1	.	TRBD2	CASRRGDNEQFF	TGTGCCAGCAGACGGGGGGACAATGAGCAGTTCTTC
TRBV9	TRBJ2-1	once	TRBD2	CASSVDPSGGFYNEQFF	TGTGCCAGCAGCGTAGACCCTAGCGGGGGCTTCTACAATGAGCAGTTCTTC
TRBV25-1	TRBJ2-7	.	TRBD2	CASSGGLAVSYEQYF	TGTGCCAGCAGTGGAGGACTAGCGGTCTCCTACGAGCAGTACTTC
TRBV5-1	TRBJ2-1	.	.	CASSPQGGHNEQFF	TGCGCCAGCAGCCCGCAGGGGGGCCACAATGAGCAGTTCTTC
TRBV12-5	TRBJ2-1	.	.	CASGQDSALVF	TGTGCTAGTGGTCAGGACAGCGCTTTGGTCTTC
TRBV5-4	TRBJ2-7	.	TRBD2	CASSPRLAGSEQYF	TGTGCCAGCAGCCCCCGACTAGCGGGGAGCGAGCAGTACTTC
TRBV18	TRBJ1-1	.	.	CASSPDSRTEAFF	TGTGCCAGCTCACCAGACTCTCGAACTGAAGCTTTCTTT
TRBV2	TRBJ2-1	.	TRBD1	CASSEGRGKNEQFF	TGTGCCAGCAGTGAAGGCAGGGGGAAAAATGAGCAGTTCTTC
TRBV14	TRBJ1-2	once	.	CASSPTRTLYGYTF	TGTGCCAGCAGCCCAACCCGGACTTTATATGGCTACACCTTC
TRBV7-9	TRBJ2-7	once	TRBD1	CASSSDRGGEQYF	TGTGCCAGCAGCTCCGACAGGGGGGGGGAGCAGTACTTC
TRBV28	TRBJ2-1	.	TRBD1	CASSSSGTGKNEQFF	TGTGCCAGCAGTTCCTCCGGGACAGGGAAGAATGAGCAGTTCTTC